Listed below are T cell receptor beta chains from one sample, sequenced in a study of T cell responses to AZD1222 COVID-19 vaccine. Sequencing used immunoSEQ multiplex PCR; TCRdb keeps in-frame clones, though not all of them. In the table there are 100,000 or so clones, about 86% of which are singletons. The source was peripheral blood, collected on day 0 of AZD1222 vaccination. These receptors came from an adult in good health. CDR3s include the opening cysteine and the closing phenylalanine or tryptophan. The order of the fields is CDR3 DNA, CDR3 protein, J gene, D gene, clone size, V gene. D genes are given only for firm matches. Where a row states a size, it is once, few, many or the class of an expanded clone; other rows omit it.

TGTGCCAGCAGCACTTCTACAGATACGCAGTATTTT	CASSTSTDTQYF	TRBJ2-3	-	-	TRBV11-2
TGCGCCAGCAGCCAAGAGCCCGGGAACATGAACACTGAAGCTTTCTTT	CASSQEPGNMNTEAFF	TRBJ1-1	-	-	TRBV4-3
TGTGCCAGCAGTTACACAGGGTTGGGTAATGAAAAACTGTTTTTT	CASSYTGLGNEKLFF	TRBJ1-4	-	once	TRBV6-5
TGTGCCAGCAGCTTCTGGGGGGGTCAGCCCCAGCATTTT	CASSFWGGQPQHF	TRBJ1-5	-	-	TRBV5-6
TGTGCCAGCAGTTTAAGCTACCAGGGCGAATCACCCCTCCACTTT	CASSLSYQGESPLHF	TRBJ1-6	-	-	TRBV27
TGTGCCAGCAGCTTCAGGTGGACCGACACTGAAGCTTTCTTT	CASSFRWTDTEAFF	TRBJ1-1	-	-	TRBV7-2
TGTGCCAGCAGCCAAGTAGAATACCTGGGGAATGAGCAGTTCTTC	CASSQVEYLGNEQFF	TRBJ2-1	-	-	TRBV3-1/TRBV3-2
TGTGCCTGGAGGCCAGGGGGTGTTTATGGCTACACCTTC	CAWRPGGVYGYTF	TRBJ1-2	TRBD1	-	TRBV30
TGTGCCAGTACTCCCGGGACAGGAGGTGACAATGAGCAGTTCTTC	CASTPGTGGDNEQFF	TRBJ2-1	TRBD1	once	TRBV19
TGTGCCATCAGCGCTTCCGAAAGCTCCTACAATGAGCAGTTCTTC	CAISASESSYNEQFF	TRBJ2-1	-	-	TRBV10-3
TGTGCCAGCACTTCCTGGGACTACGAGCAGTACTTC	CASTSWDYEQYF	TRBJ2-7	-	-	TRBV28
TGTGCCAGCTCACCATCCGGGGCCCCGAGAGAGCACTTC	CASSPSGAPREHF	TRBJ2-7	-	-	TRBV18
TGTGCCTGGAGTGTCGGGGGACAAGAGACCCAGTACTTC	CAWSVGGQETQYF	TRBJ2-5	-	-	TRBV30
TGTGCCAGCAGCCAAGACGGGCAACGGAAGCAGTACTTC	CASSQDGQRKQYF	TRBJ2-7	-	-	TRBV3-1/TRBV3-2
TGTGCCACCAGCAGAGGCCCTTTTGTGACTAATGAAAAACTGTTTTTT	CATSRGPFVTNEKLFF	TRBJ1-4	-	once	TRBV15
TGCAGCGTGGCAGTTTTAGGCAAAACTGAAGCTTTCTTT	CSVAVLGKTEAFF	TRBJ1-1	-	-	TRBV29-1
TGTGCCAGCAGCGTCGGACCGGGACAGGGGGCGGTTGGAAACACCATATATTTT	CASSVGPGQGAVGNTIYF	TRBJ1-3	TRBD1	-	TRBV9
TGCGCCAGCAGCCGGACCCGGGAAACTGAAGCTTTCTTT	CASSRTRETEAFF	TRBJ1-1	-	-	TRBV5-1
TGTGCCAGCAGTGAAGAGATAGCTAATGAAAAACTGTTTTTT	CASSEEIANEKLFF	TRBJ1-4	-	-	TRBV6-1
TGCGCCAGCAGCCTGGGGTTCGGATGGACTGAAGCTTTCTTT	CASSLGFGWTEAFF	TRBJ1-1	-	-	TRBV4-1
TGTGCCAGTAGTATAGACCGGGACCGACGCACAGATACGCAGTATTTT	CASSIDRDRRTDTQYF	TRBJ2-3	-	-	TRBV19
TGTGCCAGCAGCGACACGGAGGCAAACATTCAGTACTTC	CASSDTEANIQYF	TRBJ2-4	-	few	TRBV6-2/TRBV6-3
TGTGCCAGCAGCAAAGAAATGGGGCTTTTAGGTAACATTCAGTACTTC	CASSKEMGLLGNIQYF	TRBJ2-4	-	few	TRBV21-1
TGTGCCAGCAGGATCAGATGGGAGCTGTTTTTT	CASRIRWELFF	TRBJ2-2	-	-	TRBV2
TGTGCCAGCAGCCACAGCGACTCTGGAAACACCATATATTTT	CASSHSDSGNTIYF	TRBJ1-3	-	-	TRBV3-1/TRBV3-2
TGTGCCTGGAGTAGGCGACGCTATGGCTACACCTTC	CAWSRRRYGYTF	TRBJ1-2	-	few	TRBV30
TGTGCCAGCAGCCTTAGTAATGAAAAACTGTTTTTT	CASSLSNEKLFF	TRBJ1-4	-	few	TRBV5-6
TGTGCCAGCAGCTTGGCGGGGGGGCTCCAAGAGACCCAGTACTTC	CASSLAGGLQETQYF	TRBJ2-5	TRBD2	-	TRBV5-4
TGTGCCAGCAGCTTAAGCACAGGGGGCGAAACAGATACGCAGTATTTT	CASSLSTGGETDTQYF	TRBJ2-3	TRBD1	-	TRBV7-2
TGTGCCAGCTCAGGATTGACAGGGGACCAGGACATTCAGTACTTC	CASSGLTGDQDIQYF	TRBJ2-4	TRBD1	-	TRBV18
TGTGCCAGCAGGCCTAATATTTTGGGACAGGGGCAGCCCCAGCATTTT	CASRPNILGQGQPQHF	TRBJ1-5	TRBD1	-	TRBV27
TGCAGCGTTCCGGATGGGACAGGGTTCGGCGGCTACACCTTC	CSVPDGTGFGGYTF	TRBJ1-2	TRBD1	-	TRBV29-1
TGTGCCAGCAGCGTACGTTGGGAACCCTACGAGCAGTACTTC	CASSVRWEPYEQYF	TRBJ2-7	-	few	TRBV9
TGTGCCACCCGGGGCAGGGGAAGACAGAACATTCAGTACTTC	CATRGRGRQNIQYF	TRBJ2-4	-	-	TRBV28
TGCAGCGTACAGGGGTCCTCTGGAAACACCATATATTTT	CSVQGSSGNTIYF	TRBJ1-3	TRBD1	-	TRBV29-1
TGTGCCAGCAGCCGGGACCCGGGGGGAGAGACCCAGTACTTC	CASSRDPGGETQYF	TRBJ2-5	TRBD2	-	TRBV6-5
TGTGCCAGCAGCTTTACTGACAGGGGGCCGACTGAAGCTTTCTTT	CASSFTDRGPTEAFF	TRBJ1-1	TRBD1	-	TRBV7-9
TGTGCCAGCAGCCAAGAGTGGGGCGATGAGCAGTTCTTC	CASSQEWGDEQFF	TRBJ2-1	-	-	TRBV4-2
TGCGCCAGCAGCGCGGGGACATCGTATACTGAAGCTTTCTTT	CASSAGTSYTEAFF	TRBJ1-1	-	-	TRBV5-1
TGTGCCAGCAGTGGGGGACAGTCCCCCGCTGAAGCTTTCTTT	CASSGGQSPAEAFF	TRBJ1-1	TRBD1	-	TRBV2
TGTGCCAGCAGTTTTACAGGGAGTAATTCACCCCTCCACTTT	CASSFTGSNSPLHF	TRBJ1-6	-	once	TRBV28
TGTGCCAGCAGCTTGGAACTAGCGCAGTTCTTC	CASSLELAQFF	TRBJ2-1	-	few	TRBV11-2
TGTGCCAGTAGTATAGCATCAGGGGGCGCGGGGGAGCAGTACTTC	CASSIASGGAGEQYF	TRBJ2-7	TRBD1	-	TRBV19
TGCGCCAGCAGCCAAGACTCCACGCTGTCTAACTATGGCTACACCTTC	CASSQDSTLSNYGYTF	TRBJ1-2	-	-	TRBV4-3
TGTGCCATTCAAAGGGGCTACGAGCAGTACTTC	CAIQRGYEQYF	TRBJ2-7	-	-	TRBV6-5
TGTGCCAGCAGACTCAATTACGAGCAGTACTTC	CASRLNYEQYF	TRBJ2-7	-	-	TRBV7-9
TGTGCCAGCAGCCTTAGAGGCAGGAAATATAGCAATCAGCCCCAGCATTTT	CASSLRGRKYSNQPQHF	TRBJ1-5	-	-	TRBV7-2
TGTGCCAGCAGCCTTTCCCGACAGGACCACTATGGCTACACCTTC	CASSLSRQDHYGYTF	TRBJ1-2	-	few	TRBV4-2
TGCGCCAGCAGTGAGTTTACCCCCAATGAGCAGTTCTTC	CASSEFTPNEQFF	TRBJ2-1	-	-	TRBV10-2